This T cell receptor beta chain was captured by sequencing in a study of technical replicates of blood from a handful of donors. The germline gives CDR1 MDHEN, CDR2 SYDVKM. The V segment lost 10 bases and the J segment 8 bases; nucleotides outside the gene matches: 17. The CDR3 length is 15 residues. The protocol was immunoSEQ multiplex PCR, while the TCRdb copy is restricted to in-frame clones and leaves out a portion. The sample includes fewer than 100,000 clones, 95% to 98% of them seen just once. The J gene is TRBJ1-2, the V gene TRBV28, with 9 bases aligning to TRBD1. Material: T cells isolated from PBMCs. This TCR was sampled from a human donor in good health. CDR3 sequence: CATVILTGTGSGYTF. CDR3 nucleotides: TGTGCCACCGTTATACTTACCGGGACAGGGAGCGGCTACACCTTC.